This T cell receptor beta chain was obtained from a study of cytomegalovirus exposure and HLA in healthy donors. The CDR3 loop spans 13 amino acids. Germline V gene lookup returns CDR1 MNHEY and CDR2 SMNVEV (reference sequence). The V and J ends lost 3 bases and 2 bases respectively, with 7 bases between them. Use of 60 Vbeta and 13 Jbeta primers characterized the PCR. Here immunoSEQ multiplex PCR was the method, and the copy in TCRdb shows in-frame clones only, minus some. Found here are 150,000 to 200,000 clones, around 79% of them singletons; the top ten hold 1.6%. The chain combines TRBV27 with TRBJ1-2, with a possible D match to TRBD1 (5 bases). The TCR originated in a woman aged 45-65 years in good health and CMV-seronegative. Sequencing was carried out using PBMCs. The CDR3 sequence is CASSFRGNYGYTF. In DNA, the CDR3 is TGTGCCAGCAGTTTTCGGGGGAACTATGGCTACACCTTC.